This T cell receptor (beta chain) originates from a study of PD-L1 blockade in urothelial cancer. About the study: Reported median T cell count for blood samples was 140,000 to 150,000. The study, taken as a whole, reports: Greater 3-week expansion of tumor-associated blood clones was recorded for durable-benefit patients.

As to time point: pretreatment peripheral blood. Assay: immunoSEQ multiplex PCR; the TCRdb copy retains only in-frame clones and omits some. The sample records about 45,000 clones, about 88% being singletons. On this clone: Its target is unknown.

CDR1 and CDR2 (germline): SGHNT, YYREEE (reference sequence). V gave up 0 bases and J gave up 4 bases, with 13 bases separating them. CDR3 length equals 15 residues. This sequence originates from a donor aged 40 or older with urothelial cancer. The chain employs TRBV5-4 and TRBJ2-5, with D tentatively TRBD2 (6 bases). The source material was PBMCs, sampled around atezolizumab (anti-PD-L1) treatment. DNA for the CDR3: TGTGCCAGCAGCTTGGGTAGCGGAGCGGGAGAGACCCAGTACTTC. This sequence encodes CASSLGSGAGETQYF. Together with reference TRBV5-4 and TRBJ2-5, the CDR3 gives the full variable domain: ETGVTQSPTHLIKTRGQQVTLRCSSQSGHNTVSWYQQALGQGPQFIFQYYREEENGRGNFPPRFSGLQFPNYSSELNVNALELDDSALYLCASSLGSGAGETQYFGPGTRLLVL.